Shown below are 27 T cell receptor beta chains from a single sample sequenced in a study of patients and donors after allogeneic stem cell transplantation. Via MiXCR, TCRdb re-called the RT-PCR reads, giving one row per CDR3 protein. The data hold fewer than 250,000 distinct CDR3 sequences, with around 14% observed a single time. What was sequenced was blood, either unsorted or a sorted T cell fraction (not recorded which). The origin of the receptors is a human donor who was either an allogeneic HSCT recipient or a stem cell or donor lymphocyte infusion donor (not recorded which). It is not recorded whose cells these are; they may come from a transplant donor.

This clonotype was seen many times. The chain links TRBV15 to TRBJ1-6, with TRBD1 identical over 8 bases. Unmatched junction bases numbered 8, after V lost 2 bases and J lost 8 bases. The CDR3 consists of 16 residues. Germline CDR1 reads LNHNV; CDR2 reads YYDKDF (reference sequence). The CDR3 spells CATSRYRGKKDSPLHF. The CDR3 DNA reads TGTGCCACCAGCAGATACAGGGGGAAAAAGGATTCACCCCTCCACTTT. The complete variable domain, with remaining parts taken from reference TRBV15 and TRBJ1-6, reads DAMVIQNPRYQVTQFGKPVTLSCSQTLNHNVMYWYQQKSSQAPKLLFHYYDKDFNNEADTPDNFQSRRPNTSFCFLDIRSPGLGDTAMYLCATSRYRGKKDSPLHFGNGTRLTVT.

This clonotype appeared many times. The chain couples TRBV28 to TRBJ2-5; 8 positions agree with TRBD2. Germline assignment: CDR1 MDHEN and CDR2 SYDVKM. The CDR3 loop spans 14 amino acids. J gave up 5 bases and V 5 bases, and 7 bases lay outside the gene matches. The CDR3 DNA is TGTGCCAGCAGTCCCCCGGGGGGGGCGGAGACCCAGTACTTC. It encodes CASSPPGGAETQYF.

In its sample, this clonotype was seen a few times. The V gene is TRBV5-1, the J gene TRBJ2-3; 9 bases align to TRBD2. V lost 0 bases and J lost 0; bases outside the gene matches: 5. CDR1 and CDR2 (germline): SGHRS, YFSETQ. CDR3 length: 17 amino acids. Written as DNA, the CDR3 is TGCGCCAGCAGCTTGGGACTAGCGGTCACTAGCACAGATACGCAGTATTTT. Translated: CASSLGLAVTSTDTQYF.

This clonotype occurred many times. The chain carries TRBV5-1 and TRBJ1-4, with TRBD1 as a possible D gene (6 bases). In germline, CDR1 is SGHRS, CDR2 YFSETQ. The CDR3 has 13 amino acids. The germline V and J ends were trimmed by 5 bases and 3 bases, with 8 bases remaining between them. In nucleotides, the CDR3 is TGCGCCAGCAGGGACAGATCTAATGAAAAACTGTTTTTT. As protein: CASRDRSNEKLFF.

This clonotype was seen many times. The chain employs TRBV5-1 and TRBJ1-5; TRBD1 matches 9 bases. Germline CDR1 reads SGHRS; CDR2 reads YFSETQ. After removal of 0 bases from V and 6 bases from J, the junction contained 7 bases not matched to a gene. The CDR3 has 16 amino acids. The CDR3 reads CASSLEGQGKGQPQHF. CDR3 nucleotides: TGCGCCAGCAGCTTGGAGGGACAGGGAAAGGGTCAGCCCCAGCATTTT.

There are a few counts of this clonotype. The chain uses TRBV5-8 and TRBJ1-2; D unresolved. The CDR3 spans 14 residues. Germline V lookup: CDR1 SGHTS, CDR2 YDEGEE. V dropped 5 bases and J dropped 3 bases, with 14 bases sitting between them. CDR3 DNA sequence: TGTGCCAGCAGACCTGACCACCGGGACTATGGCTACACCTTC. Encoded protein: CASRPDHRDYGYTF. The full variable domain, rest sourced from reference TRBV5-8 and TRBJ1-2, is EAGVTQSPTHLIKTRGQQATLRCSPISGHTSVYWYQQALGLGLQFLLWYDEGEERNRGNFPPRFSGRQFPNYSSELNVNALELEDSALYLCASRPDHRDYGYTFGSGTRLTVV.

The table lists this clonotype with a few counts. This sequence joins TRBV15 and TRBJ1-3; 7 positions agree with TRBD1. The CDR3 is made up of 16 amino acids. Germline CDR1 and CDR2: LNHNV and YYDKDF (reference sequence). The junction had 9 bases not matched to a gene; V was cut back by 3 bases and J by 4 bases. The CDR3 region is CATSRIRDRQGNTIYF. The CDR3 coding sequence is TGTGCCACCAGCAGGATCCGGGACAGACAAGGAAACACCATATATTTT.

In DNA form, the CDR3 reads TGTGCCAGCAGTGAGCATGCTAGCACAGATACGCAGTATTTT. It codes for CASSEHASTDTQYF. This rearrangement joins TRBV2 to TRBJ2-3; no reliable D call. Germline V gives CDR1 SNHLY, CDR2 FYNNEI. CDR3 length: 14 amino acids. V dropped 3 bases and J dropped 0 bases, with 7 bases sitting between them.

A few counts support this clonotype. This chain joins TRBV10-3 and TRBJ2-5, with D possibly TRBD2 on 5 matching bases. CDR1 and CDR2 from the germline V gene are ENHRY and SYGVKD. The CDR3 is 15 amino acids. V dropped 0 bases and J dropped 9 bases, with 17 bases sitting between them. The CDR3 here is CAISESATGGKPQYF. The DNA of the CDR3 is TGTGCCATCAGTGAGTCGGCGACCGGAGGAAAGCCCCAGTACTTC.

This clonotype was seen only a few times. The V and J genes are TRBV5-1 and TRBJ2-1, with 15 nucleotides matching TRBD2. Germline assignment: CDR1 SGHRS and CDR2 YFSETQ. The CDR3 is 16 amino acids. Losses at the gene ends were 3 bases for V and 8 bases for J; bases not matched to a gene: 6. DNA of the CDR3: TGCGCCAGCAGCTCAGGACTAGCGGGAGGGGTCGATGAGCAGTTCTTC. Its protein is CASSSGLAGGVDEQFF.

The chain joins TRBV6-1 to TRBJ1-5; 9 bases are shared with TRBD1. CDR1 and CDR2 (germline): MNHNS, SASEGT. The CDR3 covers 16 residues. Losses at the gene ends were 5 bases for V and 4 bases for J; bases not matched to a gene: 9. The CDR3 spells CASSREWDRENQPQHF. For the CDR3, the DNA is TGTGCCAGCAGTCGAGAGTGGGACAGGGAGAATCAGCCCCAGCATTTT.

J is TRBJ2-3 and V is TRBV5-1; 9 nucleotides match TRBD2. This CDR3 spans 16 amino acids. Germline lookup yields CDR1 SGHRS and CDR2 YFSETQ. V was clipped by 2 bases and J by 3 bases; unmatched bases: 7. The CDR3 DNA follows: TGCGCCAGCAGCTTTATTAGCGGGAGTTTAACAGATACGCAGTATTTT. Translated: CASSFISGSLTDTQYF.

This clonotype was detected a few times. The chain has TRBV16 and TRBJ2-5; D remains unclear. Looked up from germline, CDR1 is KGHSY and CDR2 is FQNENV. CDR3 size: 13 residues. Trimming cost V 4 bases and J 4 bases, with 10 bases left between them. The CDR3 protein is CASSRAVGETQYF. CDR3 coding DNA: TGTGCCAGCAGCCGAGCCGTGGGAGAGACCCAGTACTTC.

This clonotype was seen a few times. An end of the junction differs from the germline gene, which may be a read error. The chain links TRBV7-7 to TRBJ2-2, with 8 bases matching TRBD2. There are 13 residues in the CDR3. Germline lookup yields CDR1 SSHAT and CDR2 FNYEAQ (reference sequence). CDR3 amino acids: CASSPLAGGELFF. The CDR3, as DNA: TGTGCTAGCAGCCCCTTAGCGGGGGGGGAGCTGTTTTTT.

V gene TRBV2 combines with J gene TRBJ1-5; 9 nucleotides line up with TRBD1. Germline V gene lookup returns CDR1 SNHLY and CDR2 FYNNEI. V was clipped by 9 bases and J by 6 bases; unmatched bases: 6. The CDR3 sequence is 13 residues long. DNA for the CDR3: TGTGCCAGTAGGACAGGGGAAGGTCAGCCCCAGCATTTT. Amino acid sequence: CASRTGEGQPQHF.

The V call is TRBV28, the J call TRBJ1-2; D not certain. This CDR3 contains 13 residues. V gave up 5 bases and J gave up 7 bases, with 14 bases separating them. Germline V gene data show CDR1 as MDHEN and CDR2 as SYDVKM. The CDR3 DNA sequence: TGTGCCAGCAGTGAAGAGGGTAAAATTGGCTACACCTTC. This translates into CASSEEGKIGYTF.

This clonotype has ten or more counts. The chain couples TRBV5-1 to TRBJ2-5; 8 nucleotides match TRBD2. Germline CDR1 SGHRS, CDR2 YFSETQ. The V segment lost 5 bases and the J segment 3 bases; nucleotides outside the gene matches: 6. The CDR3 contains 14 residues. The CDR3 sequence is CASSLSGTEETQYF. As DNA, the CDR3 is TGCGCCAGCAGTCTTAGCGGGACGGAAGAGACCCAGTACTTC. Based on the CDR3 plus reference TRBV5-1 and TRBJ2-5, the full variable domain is KAGVTQTPRYLIKTRGQQVTLSCSPISGHRSVSWYQQTPGQGLQFLFEYFSETQRNKGNFPGRFSGRQFSNSRSEMNVSTLELGDSALYLCASSLSGTEETQYFGPGTRLLVL.

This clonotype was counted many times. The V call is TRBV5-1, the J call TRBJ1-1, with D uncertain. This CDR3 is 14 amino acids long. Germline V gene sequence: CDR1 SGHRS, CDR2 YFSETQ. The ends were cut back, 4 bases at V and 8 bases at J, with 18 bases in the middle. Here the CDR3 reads CASSPEDLAGEAFF. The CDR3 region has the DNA TGCGCCAGCAGCCCGGAAGACTTAGCGGGAGAAGCTTTCTTT.

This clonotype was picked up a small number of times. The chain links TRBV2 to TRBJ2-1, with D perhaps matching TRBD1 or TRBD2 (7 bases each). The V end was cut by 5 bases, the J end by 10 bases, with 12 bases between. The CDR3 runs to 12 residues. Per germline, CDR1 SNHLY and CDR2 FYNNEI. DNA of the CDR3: TGTGCCAGCAGTCGACAGGGAGGGGAGCAGTTCTTC. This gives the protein CASSRQGGEQFF.

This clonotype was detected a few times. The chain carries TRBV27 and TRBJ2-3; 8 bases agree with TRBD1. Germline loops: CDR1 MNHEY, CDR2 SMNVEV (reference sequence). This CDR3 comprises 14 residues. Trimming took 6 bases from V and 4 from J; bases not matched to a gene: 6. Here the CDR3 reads CASRWTGRPDTQYF. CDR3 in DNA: TGTGCCAGCAGGTGGACAGGGAGGCCAGATACGCAGTATTTT.

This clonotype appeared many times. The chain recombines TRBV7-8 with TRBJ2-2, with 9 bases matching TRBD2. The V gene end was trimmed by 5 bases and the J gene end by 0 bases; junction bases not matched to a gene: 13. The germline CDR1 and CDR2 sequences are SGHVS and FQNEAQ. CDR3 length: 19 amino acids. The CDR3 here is CASSHGTSRSPTNTGELFF. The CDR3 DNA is TGTGCCAGCAGCCACGGGACTAGCAGATCACCTACGAACACCGGGGAGCTGTTTTTT.

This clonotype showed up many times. CDR3 sequence: CATSRGSSNSPLHF. The CDR3 coding sequence is TGTGCCACCAGCAGAGGCAGCAGTAATTCACCCCTCCACTTT. The chain recombines TRBV15 with TRBJ1-6; no definite D call. Deletions cut 1 base from V and 6 bases from J, with 7 bases between. This CDR3 has 14 amino acids. The germline gives CDR1 LNHNV, CDR2 YYDKDF (reference sequence).

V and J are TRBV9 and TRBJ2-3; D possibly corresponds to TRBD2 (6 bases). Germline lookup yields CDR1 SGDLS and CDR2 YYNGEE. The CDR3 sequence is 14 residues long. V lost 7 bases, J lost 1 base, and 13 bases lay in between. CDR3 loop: CASSRGDRTDTQYF. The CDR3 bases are TGTGCCAGCTCTCGCGGGGACCGCACAGATACGCAGTATTTT.

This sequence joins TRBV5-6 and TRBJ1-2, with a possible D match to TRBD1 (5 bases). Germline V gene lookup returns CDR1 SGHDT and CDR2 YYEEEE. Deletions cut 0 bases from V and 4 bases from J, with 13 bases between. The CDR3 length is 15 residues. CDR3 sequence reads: CASSLGGLGAYGYTF. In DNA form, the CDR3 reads TGTGCCAGCAGCTTGGGGGGTCTTGGGGCCTATGGCTACACCTTC.

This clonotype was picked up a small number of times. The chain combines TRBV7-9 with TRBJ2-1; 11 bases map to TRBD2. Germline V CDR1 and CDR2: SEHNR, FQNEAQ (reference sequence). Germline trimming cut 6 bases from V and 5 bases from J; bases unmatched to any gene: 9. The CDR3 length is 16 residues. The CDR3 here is CASRRQLAGGNNEQFF. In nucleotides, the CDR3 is TGTGCCAGCAGAAGACAGCTAGCGGGGGGCAACAATGAGCAGTTCTTC.

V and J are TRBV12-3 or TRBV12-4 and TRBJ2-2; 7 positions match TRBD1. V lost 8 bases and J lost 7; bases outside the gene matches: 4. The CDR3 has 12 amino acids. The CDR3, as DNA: TGTGCCAGCGGCCAGGGGGTCGGGGAGCTGTTTTTT. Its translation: CASGQGVGELFF.

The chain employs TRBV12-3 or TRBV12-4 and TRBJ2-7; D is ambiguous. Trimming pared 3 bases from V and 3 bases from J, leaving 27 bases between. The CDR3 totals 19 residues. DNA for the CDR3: TGTGCCAGCAGTTTGATCATGTCCCCACCAATAAGCACTAACTACGAGCAGTACTTC. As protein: CASSLIMSPPISTNYEQYF.